This T cell receptor (beta chain) was captured by sequencing in a study of blood T cell repertoires in COVID-19. The wider study: Sources were T cells, B-cell-depleted T cells, or PBMCs; the material itself was cDNA or gDNA.

This study enrolled people aged about 18 to 100 from around 26 US geographic areas. The recovered donors of Cohort 3 showed two negative PCRs, clearance, or symptom resolution. Clones were sequenced by immunoSEQ multiplex PCR, and TCRdb holds only the in-frame ones, with some missing. The sample contains about 380,000 clones, about 90% of which appear only once. Deletions cut 0 bases from V and 0 bases from J, with 7 bases between. The CDR3 extends over 15 amino acids. The V gene is TRBV5-3, the J gene TRBJ1-5, with a tentative D call TRBD1 (5 bases). TRBV5-3 has ORF status, its function being uncertain. Sequenced: PBMCs or T cells enriched from blood (not recorded which). This TCR was recovered from a man younger than 45 who had recovered from COVID-19. Here the CDR3 DNA reads TGTGCCAGAAGCTTGGGTGGGGCTAGCAATCAGCCCCAGCATTTT. Translated: CARSLGGASNQPQHF.